This is a list of T cell receptor beta chains from one sample in a study of chemoradiotherapy in HPV16-positive cancers. TCRdb's copy holds only in-frame clones and misses some; the assay was immunoSEQ multiplex PCR. The repertoire holds over a thousand clones, with under 90% as singletons. Sample: tumor tissue, taken from a patient who underwent chemoradiotherapy. Receptor source: a human donor with HPV-associated anogenital cancer. Both conserved end residues are part of each CDR3. The order of the fields is clone size, J gene, D gene, V gene, CDR3 length, CDR3 protein, CDR3 DNA. D genes are given only for firm matches. Expanded clones are given a class, and other clones once, few, many or no size at all.

>.|TRBJ2-1|TRBD2|TRBV19|13
CASSNSAGGRQFF
TGTGCCAGTAGTAATTCGGCGGGGGGGAGACAGTTCTTC
>.|TRBJ2-7|TRBD2|TRBV9|13
CASSVGEGGEQYF
TGTGCCAGCAGCGTAGGGGAGGGCGGCGAGCAGTACTTC
>.|TRBJ2-2|.|TRBV5-5|13
CASSFPGAGELFF
TGTGCCAGCAGCTTTCCGGGGGCCGGGGAGCTGTTTTTT
>.|TRBJ2-3|.|TRBV5-1|13
CASSLVSADTQYF
TGCGCCAGCAGCTTGGTATCGGCAGATACGCAGTATTTT
>once|TRBJ2-1|.|TRBV11-3|13
CASSLPPYNEQFF
TGTGCCAGCAGCTTACCCCCCTACAATGAGCAGTTCTTC
>.|TRBJ2-7|.|TRBV28|16
CASSLRARRSSYEQYF
TGTGCCAGCAGTTTAAGAGCAAGGCGGAGCTCCTACGAGCAGTACTTC
>.|TRBJ1-1|.|TRBV29-1|11
CSVGRVAEAFF
TGCAGCGTTGGGAGGGTGGCTGAAGCTTTCTTT
>.|TRBJ2-7|TRBD2|TRBV19|14
CASSGAGGAYEQYF
TGTGCCAGTAGTGGAGCGGGGGGGGCCTACGAGCAGTACTTC
>once|TRBJ1-1|TRBD1|TRBV6-5|14
CASSYGQGWTEAFF
TGTGCCAGCAGTTATGGACAGGGTTGGACTGAAGCTTTCTTT
>.|TRBJ2-5|TRBD2|TRBV4-2|16
CASSRGTSGGEETQYF
TGTGCCAGCAGCCGGGGGACTAGCGGGGGGGAAGAGACCCAGTACTTC
>once|TRBJ1-2|.|TRBV5-6|16
CASSHRTDWTNYGYTF
TGTGCCAGCAGTCACCGGACAGACTGGACTAACTATGGCTACACCTTC
>.|TRBJ2-1|TRBD2|TRBV9|20
CASSPILGLASLKGYNEQFF
TGTGCCAGCAGCCCCATCCTTGGACTAGCGAGCCTTAAAGGGTACAATGAGCAGTTCTTC
>.|TRBJ2-5|TRBD2|TRBV30|13
CAWSVSGRETQYF
TGTGCCTGGAGTGTATCCGGGAGGGAGACCCAGTACTTC
>.|TRBJ2-1|.|TRBV13|11
CASSQGGEQFF
TGTGCCAGCAGCCAGGGGGGGGAGCAGTTCTTC
>.|TRBJ1-2|.|TRBV4-3|13
CASSQVYGYGYTF
TGCGCCAGCAGCCAAGTATACGGGTATGGCTACACCTTC
>.|TRBJ1-1|.|TRBV6-6|16
CASSYGQGPRNTEAFF
TGTGCCAGCAGTTATGGGCAGGGGCCGCGGAACACTGAAGCTTTCTTT
>.|TRBJ2-3|.|TRBV5-1|13
CASSFPGADTQYF
TGCGCCAGCAGCTTCCCGGGCGCAGATACGCAGTATTTT
>.|TRBJ1-3|.|TRBV10-3|15
CAISELGAAGNTIYF
TGTGCCATCAGTGAGTTGGGGGCTGCTGGAAACACCATATATTTT
>once|TRBJ1-5|.|TRBV7-2|14
CASSSSTRGQPQHF
TGTGCCAGCAGCTCCTCAACCCGGGGACAGCCCCAGCATTTT
>.|TRBJ2-5|.|TRBV15|15
CATSSGGRLVETQYF
TGTGCCACCAGCAGCGGAGGGAGGTTGGTAGAGACCCAGTACTTC
>.|TRBJ1-2|TRBD1|TRBV7-2|15
CASSLVGAGGYGYTF
TGTGCCAGCAGCTTAGTTGGGGCAGGGGGTTATGGCTACACCTTC
>.|TRBJ2-7|.|TRBV14|12
CASSLWTNEQYF
TGTGCCAGCAGCCTTTGGACAAACGAGCAGTACTTC
>.|TRBJ2-2|.|TRBV5-8|14
CASSLYSNTGELFF
TGTGCCAGCAGTCTTTATTCGAACACCGGGGAGCTGTTTTTT
>.|TRBJ2-5|.|TRBV6-6|14
CASSYSGYQETQYF
TGTGCCAGCAGTTACTCCGGTTACCAAGAGACCCAGTACTTC
>.|TRBJ2-2|TRBD2|TRBV7-6|18
CASSLALPGGTNTGELFF
TGTGCCAGCAGCTTAGCGCTACCGGGGGGGACGAACACCGGGGAGCTGTTTTTT
>.|TRBJ2-7|TRBD1|TRBV19|15
CASSFGTAVWYEQYF
TGTGCCAGTAGTTTCGGGACAGCGGTCTGGTACGAGCAGTACTTC
>once|TRBJ2-7|TRBD2|TRBV5-1|16
CASSLGLAGATYEQYF
TGCGCCAGCAGCCTGGGACTAGCGGGGGCCACCTACGAGCAGTACTTC